These 7 T cell receptor beta chains originate from one sample sequenced in a study of T cell repertoires in cytomegalovirus infection. TCRdb recomputed calls from the reads with MiXCR, one row per CDR3 protein. The sample yields 300,000 to 400,000 distinct CDR3 sequences, more than 9% seen once. Sequenced input: PBMCs. Source of these receptors: a human donor in good health (CMV status not recorded). Some clones in this sample may be carry-over from other donors' samples.

The rearrangement joins TRBV6-1 to TRBJ1-5, with 9 nucleotides matching TRBD1. V lost 8 bases and J lost 5; bases outside the gene matches: 4. Germline CDR1 reads MNHNS; CDR2 reads SASEGT. The CDR3 is made up of 13 amino acids. For the CDR3, the DNA is TGTGCCAGCGGATGGGACAGGGATCAGCCCCAGCATTTT. Translating it yields CASGWDRDQPQHF.

This clonotype was counted at least ten times. V is TRBV4-1 and J is TRBJ2-1; possible D gene TRBD2, 5 bases. V dropped 0 bases and J dropped 4 bases, with 13 bases sitting between them. This CDR3 is 16 amino acids long. From germline, CDR1 is MGHRA and CDR2 YSYEKL. CDR3 DNA sequence: TGCGCCAGCAGCCAAGACACGGCTAGCCGATACAATGAGCAGTTCTTC. Protein: CASSQDTASRYNEQFF.

Many counts were recorded for this clonotype. The V and J genes are TRBV11-2 and TRBJ2-7, with 9 bases fitting TRBD1. Germline V gives CDR1 SGHAT, CDR2 FQNNGV. The CDR3 covers 16 residues. V lost 3 bases, J lost 6 bases, and 12 bases stayed unmatched. CDR3 nucleotides: TGTGCCAGCAGCTTGGGTCGGACAGGGGAATGGGGCGAGCAGTACTTC. Translated, it gives CASSLGRTGEWGEQYF.

This clonotype was detected only a few times. The chain carries TRBV12-3 or TRBV12-4 and TRBJ1-2; perhaps TRBD1 as D (5 bases). The CDR3 is made up of 15 amino acids. Trimming removed 5 bases at V and 2 bases at J, with 15 bases between. The CDR3 DNA follows: TGTGCCAGCAGTGAGAACGACAGCCGAAACTATGGCTACACCTTC. This codes for CASSENDSRNYGYTF.

This sequence joins TRBV15 and TRBJ2-3; 8 bases line up with TRBD2. CDR3 length equals 16 residues. Trimming at V came to 1 base and at J to 1 base, leaving 4 bases not matched to a gene. Germline CDR1 LNHNV, CDR2 YYDKDF (reference sequence). The CDR3 DNA sequence: TGTGCCACCAGCAGAGTTAGCGGGATAGGCACAGATACGCAGTATTTT. Protein: CATSRVSGIGTDTQYF.

This clonotype was seen a handful of times. The chain carries TRBV12-3 or TRBV12-4 and TRBJ1-2; D gene unclear. The CDR3 has 15 amino acids. V gave up 4 bases and J gave up 3 bases, with 15 bases separating them. The CDR3 loop reads CASSSGPKEDYGYTF. CDR3 DNA: TGTGCCAGCAGTTCCGGGCCAAAGGAGGACTATGGCTACACCTTC.

This rearrangement joins TRBV6-2 or TRBV6-3 to TRBJ2-1; TRBD2 is a possible D gene (5 bases). Germline-derived CDR1 and CDR2 are MNHEY and SVGEGT. Trimming left V 6 bases short and J 10 bases short, with 19 bases between. The CDR3 contains 14 residues. CDR3 bases: TGTGCCAGCAGACTTACTAGGTGGGAGAGAGAGCAGTTCTTC. Protein product: CASRLTRWEREQFF.